Detailed here is one T cell receptor (beta chain). This record belongs to a study of blood T cell repertoires in COVID-19. The germline V and J ends were trimmed by 2 bases and 1 base, with 11 bases remaining between them. Germline V gives CDR1 MNHNY, CDR2 SVGAGI (reference sequence). This CDR3 has 15 residues. Sequencing used immunoSEQ multiplex PCR; TCRdb keeps in-frame clones, though not all of them. The sample lists 110,000 to 150,000 clones, around 82% seen once, with 7.5% to 8.5% in the top ten. The receptor comes from a human donor in a cohort sampled during active COVID-19. The sequenced sample consisted of peripheral blood. The rearrangement joins TRBV6-6 to TRBJ1-2; maybe TRBD1 (6 bases). CDR3 amino acids: CASSYPRQVNYGYTF. The CDR3 DNA follows: TGTGCCAGCAGTTACCCGAGACAGGTTAACTATGGCTACACCTTC.